This T cell receptor (beta chain) derives from a study of Tregs in tolerant kidney transplant recipients. The wider study: The nonmyeloablative bone marrow transplants came from related graft donors, with transient mixed chimerism.

This clone was recorded once. Its specificity is not known. Unstimulated Tregs (CD4+CD25+CD127-) and CD4+CD25- non-Tregs were sorted from PBMCs. Germline CDR1 reads MDHEN; CDR2 reads SYDVKM. V gave up 7 bases and J gave up 7 bases; unmatched junction bases: 11. This CDR3 has 15 residues. General study findings and limits: Some patients' samples used different primers over time, so nucleotide sequences weren't comparable. Biological reproducibility was not directly addressed, but technical replication error appeared minimal.

Profiled with immunoSEQ multiplex PCR; TCRdb holds only in-frame clones, not every one. This table holds tens of thousands of clones, roughly 89% found once. Sample: CD4+ T cells from blood, taken before the transplant. The TCR comes from a human donor who received a combined kidney and bone marrow transplant. The chain employs TRBV28 and TRBJ2-1; 9 bases map to TRBD2. The CDR3 is CASTLAGAGGNEQFF. The CDR3 DNA follows: TGTGCCAGCACCTTAGCGGGAGCGGGAGGTAATGAGCAGTTCTTC.